This T cell receptor beta chain was captured by sequencing in a study of a mutant IDH1 vaccine in newly diagnosed glioma. Looking at the study overall: Vaccine dosing followed radiotherapy by 4-6 weeks, or accompanied temozolomide cycles. Among treated patients, about 62% were male and around 40% female, and mean age was about 40 years.

The CDR3 contains 15 residues. The germline V gene encodes CDR1 KGHSH and CDR2 LQKENI. In the case of this clone: Antigen specificity is unknown. A junction end diverges from the germline sequence, so it may reflect a read error.

Study conclusions and caveats: Pseudoprogression seemed unrelated to changes in top peripheral T cell clonotypes.

Produced via immunoSEQ multiplex PCR; TCRdb's table is partial and in-frame only. Among roughly 34,000 clones listed, 80% to 90% were seen once. Time point denoted: week 5, during vaccination. Alongside topical imiquimod, each dose of vaccine comprised 300 ug of mutant IDH1 20-mer peptide. The receptor was isolated from a man in his forties or fifties with glioma. Sequencing used PBMCs, obtained from a glioma patient whose treatment included an IDH1 peptide vaccine. V is TRBV18 and J is TRBJ2-7, with a tentative D call TRBD1 (6 bases). The CDR3 coding sequence is TGTGCCAGCTCCCCTAAGACCTATAGGGACAACGACCAGTACTTC. It codes for CASSPKTYRDNDQYF.